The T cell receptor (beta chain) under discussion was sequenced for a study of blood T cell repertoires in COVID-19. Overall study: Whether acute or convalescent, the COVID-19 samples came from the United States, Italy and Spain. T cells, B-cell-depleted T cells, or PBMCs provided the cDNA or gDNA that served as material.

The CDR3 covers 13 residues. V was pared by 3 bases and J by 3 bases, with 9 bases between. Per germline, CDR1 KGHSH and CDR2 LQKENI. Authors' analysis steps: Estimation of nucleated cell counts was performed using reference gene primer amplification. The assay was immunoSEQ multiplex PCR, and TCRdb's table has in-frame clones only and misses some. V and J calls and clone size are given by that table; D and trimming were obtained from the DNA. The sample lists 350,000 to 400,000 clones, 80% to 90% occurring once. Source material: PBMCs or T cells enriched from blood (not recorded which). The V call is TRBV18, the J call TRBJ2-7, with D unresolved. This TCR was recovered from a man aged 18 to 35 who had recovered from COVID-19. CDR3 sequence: CASSPNSYYEQYF. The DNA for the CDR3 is TGTGCCAGCTCACCGAACAGTTACTACGAGCAGTACTTC.